This T cell receptor (beta chain) appears in the sequencing data of a study of T cell clones after liver transplantation. The CDR3 totals 15 residues. Trimming took 1 base from V and 6 from J; bases not matched to a gene: 5. Germline loops: CDR1 SGDLS, CDR2 YYNGEE. The table came from immunoSEQ multiplex PCR; TCRdb's copy has only in-frame clones and leaves some out. The table has approximately 100,000 clones, 80% to 90% seen once. The sample here was CD4+ T cells from blood, taken approximately 50 months after liver transplant. The receptor comes from a human patient who received a liver transplant. Some T cells may originate from the graft donor. The rearrangement links TRBV9 to TRBJ2-1; TRBD2 matches 9 bases. The DNA of the CDR3 is TGTGCCAGCAGCGTATCAAGCGGGAGGAGCAATGAGCAGTTCTTC. As protein: CASSVSSGRSNEQFF.